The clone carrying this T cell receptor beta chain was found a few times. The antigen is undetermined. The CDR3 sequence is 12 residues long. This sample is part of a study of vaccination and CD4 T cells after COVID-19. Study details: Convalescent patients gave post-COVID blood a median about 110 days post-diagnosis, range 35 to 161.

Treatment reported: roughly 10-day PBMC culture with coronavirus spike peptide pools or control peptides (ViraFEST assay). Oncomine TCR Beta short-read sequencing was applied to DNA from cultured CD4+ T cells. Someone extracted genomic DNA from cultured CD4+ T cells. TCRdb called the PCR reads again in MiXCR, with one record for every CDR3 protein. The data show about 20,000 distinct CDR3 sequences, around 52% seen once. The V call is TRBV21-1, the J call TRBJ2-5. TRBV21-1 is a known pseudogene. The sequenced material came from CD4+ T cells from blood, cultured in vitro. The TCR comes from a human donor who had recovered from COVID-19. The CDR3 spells CARWRPQETQYF. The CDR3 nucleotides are TGTGCCAGATGGCGGCCGCAGGAGACCCAGTACTTC.